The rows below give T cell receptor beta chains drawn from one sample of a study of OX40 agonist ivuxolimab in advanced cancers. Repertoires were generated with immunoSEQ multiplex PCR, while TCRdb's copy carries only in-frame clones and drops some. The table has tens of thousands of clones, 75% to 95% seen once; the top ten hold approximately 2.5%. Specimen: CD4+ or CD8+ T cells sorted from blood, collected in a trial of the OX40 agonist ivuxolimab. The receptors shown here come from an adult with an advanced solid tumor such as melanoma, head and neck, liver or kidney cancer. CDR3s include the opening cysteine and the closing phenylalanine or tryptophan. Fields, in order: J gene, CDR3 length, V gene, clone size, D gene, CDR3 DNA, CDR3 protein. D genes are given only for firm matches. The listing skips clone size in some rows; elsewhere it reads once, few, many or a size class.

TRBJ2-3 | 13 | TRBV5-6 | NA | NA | TGTGCCAGCAGTTCACGGGGCACAGATACGCAGTATTTT | CASSSRGTDTQYF
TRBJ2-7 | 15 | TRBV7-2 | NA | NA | TGTGCCAGCAGCCCGCGGGTGGGAGATATGTACGAGCAGTACTTC | CASSPRVGDMYEQYF
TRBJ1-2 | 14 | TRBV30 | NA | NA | TGTGCCTGGAGTATGAAATCAGGGGCGGGGGGCTACACCTTC | CAWSMKSGAGGYTF
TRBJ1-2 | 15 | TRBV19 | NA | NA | TGTGCCAGTAGTATATTGGCAGGGGAGGAATATGGCTACACCTTC | CASSILAGEEYGYTF
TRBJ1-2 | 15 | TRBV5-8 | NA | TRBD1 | TGTGCCAGCAGCTTGCCAGGGACAGGGGTTTATGGCTACACCTTC | CASSLPGTGVYGYTF
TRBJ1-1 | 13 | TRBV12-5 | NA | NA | TGTGCTAGTGGTCCTCATGGGCACCCTGAAGCTTTCTTT | CASGPHGHPEAFF
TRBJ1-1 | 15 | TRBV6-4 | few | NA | TGTGCCAGCAGGAACGACCAGACAGATGTGATAGAAGCTTTCTTT | CASRNDQTDVIEAFF
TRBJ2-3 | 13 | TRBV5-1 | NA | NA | TGCGCCAGCAGCCCGACGGTCACAGATACGCAGTATTTT | CASSPTVTDTQYF
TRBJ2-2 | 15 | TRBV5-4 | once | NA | TGTGCCAGCAGCAACTCCCTCCCGAACACCGGGGAGCTGTTTTTT | CASSNSLPNTGELFF
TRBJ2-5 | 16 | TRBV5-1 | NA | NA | TGCGCCAGCAGCTTGTCCGGCGGGGACCTCCAAGAGACCCAGTACTTC | CASSLSGGDLQETQYF